Sequencing of this T cell receptor (beta chain) was carried out in a study of T cells in Graves' hyperthyroidism and ophthalmopathy. The overall study: The blood sample was taken at first diagnosis, before treatment began. Study outcomes and limitations: A model built on 13 V-J features separated ophthalmopathy from stable hyperthyroidism. The blood repertoire included most of the expanded thyroid clonotypes above 0.001.

Patients having uncontrolled infection, another autoimmune disease, pregnancy or lactation were not included. This clonotype was observed a few times. Antigen: not known. Germline V gene lookup returns CDR1 KGHSY and CDR2 FQNENV. The CDR3 runs to 13 residues. The V gene lost 0 bases and the J gene lost 8 bases, with 10 bases spanning the gap. From RNA transcripts, TCR beta CDR3 regions were amplified. The HTBI primer set served for first-round RT-PCR of the TCR CDR3. Via MiXCR, TCRdb re-called the multiplex PCR reads, giving one row per CDR3 protein. Of hundreds of thousands of distinct CDR3 sequences in the sample, about 15% were seen once.

The rearrangement links TRBV16 to TRBJ1-1; D is unclear. The material sequenced was blood. The TCR sequence derives from a woman aged 50 to 65 with Graves' ophthalmopathy. The CDR3 loop is CASSQSMEGEAFF. The CDR3 DNA sequence: TGTGCCAGCAGCCAATCGATGGAAGGGGAAGCTTTCTTT.